Following are 3 T cell receptor beta chains from one sample sequenced in a study of human T cells and chemical hapten exposure. TCRdb itself ran the RACE reads through MiXCR, one entry per CDR3 protein. This sample yields just over 350,000 distinct CDR3 sequences, of which roughly 6% are seen a single time; under 7% belongs to the top ten. As to time point: patch test 2, 6 weeks after DPC sensitization. Noted treatment: therapeutic diphenylcyclopropenone sensitization with weekly scalp DPC. This material consisted of whole blood, taken in connection with sensitization to the hapten diphenylcyclopropenone (DPC). The receptors originated from a young woman with alopecia areata. Some clones in this sample may be carry-over from other donors' samples.

This chain links TRBV7-2 with TRBJ2-1, with 10 bases lining up with TRBD1. Germline values: CDR1 SGHTA, CDR2 FQGNSA. The V segment lost 4 bases and the J segment 6 bases; nucleotides outside the gene matches: 6. The CDR3 length is 15 residues. The chain's CDR3 is CASSSIGTGVNEQFF. Here the CDR3 DNA reads TGTGCCAGCAGCTCAATCGGGACAGGGGTCAATGAGCAGTTCTTC.

This clonotype was found many times. V usage is TRBV2 and J usage is TRBJ2-7; no clear D gene. V was trimmed by 6 bases and J by 2 bases, leaving 8 bases between them. The CDR3 is 12 amino acids. Per germline, CDR1 SNHLY and CDR2 FYNNEI. The CDR3 is CASRRTTYEQYF. The DNA for the CDR3 is TGTGCCAGCAGACGCACAACCTACGAGCAGTACTTC.

The chain recombines TRBV4-3 with TRBJ1-2; TRBD1 matches at 12 bases. V lost 4 bases and J lost 4; bases outside the gene matches: 7. Germline assignment: CDR1 LGHNA and CDR2 YSLEER. The CDR3 sequence is 16 residues long. As DNA, the CDR3 is TGCGCCAGCAGCCCAAGAGGGACAGGGGGCCTCTATGGCTACACCTTC. Translating it yields CASSPRGTGGLYGYTF.